A single sample is the source of the 2 T cell receptor beta chains below, sequenced in a study of human T cells and chemical hapten exposure. The time point here: patch test 2, 6 weeks after DPC sensitization. The treatment here: therapeutic diphenylcyclopropenone sensitization with weekly scalp DPC. Unseparated into fractions, whole blood served as the source from which total RNA was extracted. TCRdb used MiXCR to reprocess the RACE reads, holding one entry per CDR3 protein. The sample records tens of thousands of distinct CDR3 sequences, 9.5% to 10% being singletons. The material was whole blood, obtained in connection with sensitization to the hapten diphenylcyclopropenone (DPC). All receptors come from a woman aged 30 to 39 with alopecia areata. Some clones in this sample may be carry-over from other donors' samples.

This clonotype occurred many times. CDR3 nucleotides: TGTGCCAGCAGCTCATTAACGGGCACTGAAGCTTTCTTT. It is translated as CASSSLTGTEAFF. The V call is TRBV14, the J call TRBJ1-1; the D is unclear. From germline, CDR1 is SGHDN and CDR2 FVKESK. The CDR3 is made up of 13 amino acids. V was cut by 5 bases and J by 4 bases, with 11 bases left in between. The full variable domain, its missing parts supplied by reference TRBV14 and TRBJ1-1, is EAGVTQFPSHSVIEKGQTVTLRCDPISGHDNLYWYRRVMGKEIKFLLHFVKESKQDESGMPNNRFLAERTGGTYSTLKVQPAELEDSGVYFCASSSLTGTEAFFGQGTRLTVV.

This clonotype was counted only a few times. The genes are TRBV4-1 and TRBJ2-5; D remains unclear. Germline lookup yields CDR1 MGHRA and CDR2 YSYEKL. Trimming removed 3 bases from V and 0 bases from J, with 14 bases in between. The CDR3 has 16 residues. CDR3 amino acids: CASSHPGSVYQETQYF. CDR3 coding DNA: TGCGCCAGCAGCCACCCTGGGTCAGTATACCAAGAGACCCAGTACTTC.